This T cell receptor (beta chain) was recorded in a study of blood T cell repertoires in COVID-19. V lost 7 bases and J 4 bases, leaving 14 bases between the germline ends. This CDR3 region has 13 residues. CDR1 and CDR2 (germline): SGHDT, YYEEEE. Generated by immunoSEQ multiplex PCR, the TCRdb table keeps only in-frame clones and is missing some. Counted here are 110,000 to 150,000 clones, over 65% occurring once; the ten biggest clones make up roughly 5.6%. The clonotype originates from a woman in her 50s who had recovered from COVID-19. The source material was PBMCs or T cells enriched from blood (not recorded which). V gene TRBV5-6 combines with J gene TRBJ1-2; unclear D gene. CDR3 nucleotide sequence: TGTGCCAGCCTGAAACAGATCTCCTATGGCTACACCTTC. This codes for CASLKQISYGYTF. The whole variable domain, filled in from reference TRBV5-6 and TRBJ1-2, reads DAGVTQSPTHLIKTRGQQVTLRCSPKSGHDTVSWYQQALGQGPQFIFQYYEEEERQRGNFPDRFSGHQFPNYSSELNVNALLLGDSALYLCASLKQISYGYTFGSGTRLTVV.